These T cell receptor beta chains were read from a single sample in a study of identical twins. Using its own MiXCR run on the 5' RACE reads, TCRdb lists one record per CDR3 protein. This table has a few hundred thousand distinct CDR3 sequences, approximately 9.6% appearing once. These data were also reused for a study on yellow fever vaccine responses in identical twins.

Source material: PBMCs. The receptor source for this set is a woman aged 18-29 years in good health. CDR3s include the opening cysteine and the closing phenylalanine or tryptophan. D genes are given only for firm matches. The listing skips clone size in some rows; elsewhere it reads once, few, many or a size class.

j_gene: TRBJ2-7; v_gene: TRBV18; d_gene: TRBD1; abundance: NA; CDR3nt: TGTGCCAGCTCACCCCGCCCAGGACAGGGGGGCTACGAGCAGTACTTC; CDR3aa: CASSPRPGQGGYEQYF
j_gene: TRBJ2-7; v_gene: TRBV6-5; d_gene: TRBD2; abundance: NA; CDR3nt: TGTGCCAGCAGTTACGGGCTAGGACTAGCGGGAGCTGACGAGCAGTACTTC; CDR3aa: CASSYGLGLAGADEQYF
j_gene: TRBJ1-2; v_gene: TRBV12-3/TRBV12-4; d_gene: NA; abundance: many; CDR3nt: TGTGCCAGCAGTTCGACCGTCTATGGCTACACCTTC; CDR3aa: CASSSTVYGYTF
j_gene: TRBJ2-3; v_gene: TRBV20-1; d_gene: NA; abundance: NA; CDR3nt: TGCAGTGCTAGAGATCTTGGGGAACCCACAGATACGCAGTATTTT; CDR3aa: CSARDLGEPTDTQYF
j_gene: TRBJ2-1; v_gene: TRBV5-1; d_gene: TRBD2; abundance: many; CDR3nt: TGCGCCAGCAGCAGGGGTAGCGGGAGTAGAGATGAGCAGTTCTTC; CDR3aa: CASSRGSGSRDEQFF
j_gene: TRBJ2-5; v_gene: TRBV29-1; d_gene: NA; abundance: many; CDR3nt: TGCAGCGTTGGGGAGGAGACCCAGTACTTC; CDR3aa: CSVGEETQYF
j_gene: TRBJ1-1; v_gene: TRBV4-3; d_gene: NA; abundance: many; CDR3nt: TGCGCCAGCAGCCATTACCGAGGAGCAGTGATCACTGAAGCTTTCTTT; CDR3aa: CASSHYRGAVITEAFF
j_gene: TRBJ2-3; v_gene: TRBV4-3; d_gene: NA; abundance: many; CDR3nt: TGCGCCAGCAGCCAAGATGTAGGCACAGATACGCAGTATTTT; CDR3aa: CASSQDVGTDTQYF
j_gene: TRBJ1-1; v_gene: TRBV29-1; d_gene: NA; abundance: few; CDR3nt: TGCAGCGTAGGACGACAGGTTGACACTGAAGCTTTCTTT; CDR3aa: CSVGRQVDTEAFF
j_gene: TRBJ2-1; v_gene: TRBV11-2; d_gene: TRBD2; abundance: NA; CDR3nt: TGTGCCAGCAGCTTTTTGGGTTGGGGGGGACTAGCGGGGTCCAATGAGCAGTTCTTC; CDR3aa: CASSFLGWGGLAGSNEQFF
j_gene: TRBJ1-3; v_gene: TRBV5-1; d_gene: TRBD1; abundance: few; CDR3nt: TGCGCCAGCAGCCGAAACGACAGGGGGACCCGCGGAAACACCATATATTTT; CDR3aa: CASSRNDRGTRGNTIYF
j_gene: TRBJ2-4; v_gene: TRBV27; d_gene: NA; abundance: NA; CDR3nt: TGTGCCAGCAGTTTAAAACAGGTTGGCCCCAAAAACATTCAGTACTTC; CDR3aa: CASSLKQVGPKNIQYF
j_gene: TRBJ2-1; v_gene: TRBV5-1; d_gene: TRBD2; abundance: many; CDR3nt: TGCGCCAGCAGCTTGGTAGCGGGAGGGCCCTATGAGCAGTTCTTC; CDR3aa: CASSLVAGGPYEQFF
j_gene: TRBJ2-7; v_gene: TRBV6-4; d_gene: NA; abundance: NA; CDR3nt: TGTGCCAGAGCCCTCAGGATCTACTACGAGCAGTACTTC; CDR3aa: CARALRIYYEQYF
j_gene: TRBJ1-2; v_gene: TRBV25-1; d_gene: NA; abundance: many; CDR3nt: TGTGCCAGCAGTGAAGAACAGGGCGGCTACACCTTC; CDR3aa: CASSEEQGGYTF
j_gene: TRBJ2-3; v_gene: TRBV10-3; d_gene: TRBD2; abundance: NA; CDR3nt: TGTGCCATCAGCGGGGGGACAGATACGCAGTATTTT; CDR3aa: CAISGGTDTQYF
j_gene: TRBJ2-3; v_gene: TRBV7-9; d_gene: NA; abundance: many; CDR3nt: TGTGCCAGCAGCCCCCTCGGCGGGCCAGATACGCAGTATTTT; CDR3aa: CASSPLGGPDTQYF
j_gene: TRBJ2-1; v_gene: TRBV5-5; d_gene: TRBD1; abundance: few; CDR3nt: TGTGCCAGCAGCGCCTTGGGACAGTCCTACAATGAGCAGTTCTTC; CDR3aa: CASSALGQSYNEQFF
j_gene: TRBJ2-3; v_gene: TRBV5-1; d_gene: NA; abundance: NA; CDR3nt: TGCGCCAGCAGCGGGGAGACTATTAGCACAGATACGCAGTATTTT; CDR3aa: CASSGETISTDTQYF
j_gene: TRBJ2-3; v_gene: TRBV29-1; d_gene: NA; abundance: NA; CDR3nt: TGCAGCGTTGCGTGGGGCACAGATACGCAGTATTTT; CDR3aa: CSVAWGTDTQYF
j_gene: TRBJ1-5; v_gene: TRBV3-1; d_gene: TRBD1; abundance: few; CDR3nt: TGTGCCAGCAGCCAAGGACAGGGAGTCCAGCCCCAGCATTTT; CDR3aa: CASSQGQGVQPQHF
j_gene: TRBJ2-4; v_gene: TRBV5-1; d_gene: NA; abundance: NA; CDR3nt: TGCGCCAGCAGCTTGTGGGGGCTAGAAAACATTCAGTACTTC; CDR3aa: CASSLWGLENIQYF
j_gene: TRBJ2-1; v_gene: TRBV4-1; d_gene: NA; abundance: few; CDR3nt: TGCGCCAGCAGCCAGGGACCAGCGGACGGAGAGCAGTTCTTC; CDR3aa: CASSQGPADGEQFF
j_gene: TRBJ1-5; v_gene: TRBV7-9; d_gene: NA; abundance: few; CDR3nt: TGTGCCAGCAGCCGTCCGGGTAGCAATCAGCCCCAGCATTTT; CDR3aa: CASSRPGSNQPQHF
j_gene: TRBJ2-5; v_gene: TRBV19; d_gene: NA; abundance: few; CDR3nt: TGTGCCAGTAGTATTTCCTGGAGGACCCAAGAGACCCAGTACTTC; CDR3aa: CASSISWRTQETQYF
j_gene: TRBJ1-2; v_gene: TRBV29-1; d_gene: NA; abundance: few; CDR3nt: TGCAGCGTCGAACCAGGGTACGGAGATGGCTACACCTTC; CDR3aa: CSVEPGYGDGYTF